Detailed here is one T cell receptor (beta chain). Its antigen remains unidentified. This sample was included in a study of graft-versus-host responses after intestinal transplantation. For the study at large: Each patient got anti-thymocyte globulin induction, then tacrolimus and steroids for two to four years. Study-wide findings and caveats: High graft-versus-host to host-versus-graft clonal ratios were found in allografts of patients who had graft-donor T cell macrochimerism.

CDR3 size: 11 residues. V lost 6 bases and J 8 bases, leaving 11 bases between the germline ends. The germline V gene has CDR1 DFQATT and CDR2 SNEGSKA (reference sequence). The protocol was immunoSEQ multiplex PCR, while the TCRdb copy is restricted to in-frame clones and leaves out a portion. This table has tens of thousands of clones, 85% to 95% appearing once. The specimen was unstimulated CD8+ T cells sorted from spleen or lymph node cells, collected before transplant. The source of this sequence is a human donor who was the organ donor for an intestinal transplant. The chain is built from TRBV20-1 and TRBJ2-1; D is undetermined. CDR3 amino acids: CSAPLGHEQFF. CDR3 coding DNA: TGCAGTGCCCCTTTGGGCCATGAGCAGTTCTTC.